Each of the 20 T cell receptor beta chains below was sequenced from the same sample in a study of blood T cell repertoires in COVID-19. The repertoire was sequenced with immunoSEQ multiplex PCR; TCRdb's copy has only in-frame clones and lacks some. The sample contains more than 95,000 clones, around 86% of which appear only once. Specimen: peripheral blood. The receptors originated from a man aged 60 to 75 with acute or convalescent COVID-19.

The V and J genes are TRBV5-1 and TRBJ2-4; tentative D call: TRBD2 (6 bases). With 4 bases removed from V and 11 bases from J, the gap between germline ends came to 13 bases. Germline V CDR1 and CDR2: SGHRS, YFSETQ. CDR3 size: 12 residues. The CDR3 spells CASSSSGDFQYF. CDR3 nucleotide sequence: TGCGCCAGCAGCAGCTCGGGGGACTTTCAGTACTTC. The whole variable domain, remainder taken from reference TRBV5-1 and TRBJ2-4, is KAGVTQTPRYLIKTRGQQVTLSCSPISGHRSVSWYQQTPGQGLQFLFEYFSETQRNKGNFPGRFSGRQFSNSRSEMNVSTLELGDSALYLCASSSSGDFQYFGAGTRLSVL.

V is TRBV28 and J is TRBJ2-6, with 9 bases identical to TRBD1. Looked up from germline, CDR1 is MDHEN and CDR2 is SYDVKM. J gave up 0 bases and V 7 bases, and 4 bases lay outside the gene matches. The CDR3 is 16 amino acids. CDR3 residues: CASTGQGYSGANVLTF. In nucleotides, the CDR3 is TGTGCCAGCACGGGACAGGGCTACTCTGGGGCCAACGTCCTGACTTTC.

The chain couples TRBV3-1 (or the pseudogene TRBV3-2) to TRBJ1-2; D is unresolved. This CDR3 is 14 amino acids long. V shed 4 bases and J shed 4 bases, with 13 bases lying between them. CDR1 LGHDT and CDR2 YNNKEL come from the germline V gene (reference sequence). The CDR3 spells CASSPPGVRYGYTF. For the CDR3, the DNA is TGTGCCAGCAGCCCCCCCGGGGTACGCTATGGCTACACCTTC.

This clone was picked up one time. The chain links TRBV2 to TRBJ2-2; 12 bases are shared with TRBD2. With V trimmed by 8 bases and J by 1 base, 2 bases remained unmatched. The CDR3 is 15 residues long. Germline loops: CDR1 SNHLY, CDR2 FYNNEI. The CDR3 loop is CASGGLAGNTGELFF. Here the CDR3 DNA reads TGTGCCAGCGGGGGACTAGCGGGGAACACCGGGGAGCTGTTTTTT. Combining the CDR3 with reference TRBV2 and TRBJ2-2 gives the whole variable domain EPEVTQTPSHQVTQMGQEVILRCVPISNHLYFYWYRQILGQKVEFLVSFYNNEISEKSEIFDDQFSVERPDGSNFTLKIRSTKLEDSAMYFCASGGLAGNTGELFFGEGSRLTVL.

In its sample, this clone was seen a few times. The genes are TRBV7-8 and TRBJ1-6; 7 nucleotides agree with TRBD1. Looked up from germline, CDR1 is SGHVS and CDR2 is FQNEAQ. There are 14 residues in the CDR3. With 5 bases clipped from V and 10 bases from J, the junction kept 8 bases outside the gene matches. The CDR3 coding sequence is TGTGCCAGCAGCCAACGACAGGGCGGATCACCCCTCCACTTT. It encodes CASSQRQGGSPLHF.

This clone is a singleton in its sample. The chain links TRBV20-1 to TRBJ2-7; possible D gene TRBD2, 5 bases. The germline CDR1 and CDR2 sequences are DFQATT and SNEGSKA (reference sequence). This CDR3 contains 11 residues. V lost 3 bases, J lost 7 bases, and 10 bases lay in between. The CDR3 sequence is CSASREREQYF. In DNA, the CDR3 is TGCAGTGCTAGTCGGGAAAGGGAGCAGTACTTC.

This rearrangement joins TRBV5-1 to TRBJ2-1, with TRBD1 matching 8 bases. The CDR3 sequence is 17 residues long. Losses at the gene ends were 3 bases for V and 0 bases for J; bases not matched to a gene: 8. CDR1 and CDR2 from the germline V gene are SGHRS and YFSETQ. The CDR3 coding sequence is TGCGCCAGCAGCTGGCCCCGGGACAGGAGCTCCTACAATGAGCAGTTCTTC. Translation gives CASSWPRDRSSYNEQFF.

This clone was seen a handful of times. V and J are TRBV2 and TRBJ2-7; TRBD2 matches 7 bases. V lost 2 bases and J lost 7; bases outside the gene matches: 8. CDR3 size: 14 residues. Germline-derived CDR1 and CDR2 are SNHLY and FYNNEI. The CDR3 DNA follows: TGTGCCAGCAGTGAACGGGGGAGGGCCGCTGAGCAGTACTTC. It specifies CASSERGRAAEQYF.

The chain is built from TRBV19 and TRBJ2-3, with D tentatively TRBD2 (5 bases). V lost 5 bases and J lost 1, with 19 bases in between. The CDR3 runs to 17 residues. Germline V gives CDR1 LNHDA, CDR2 SQIVND (reference sequence). CDR3 sequence (DNA): TGTGCCAGTAGTCTAGCCCTGGCGGGCAGAGGCACAGATACGCAGTATTTT. Protein sequence: CASSLALAGRGTDTQYF.

This chain links TRBV28 with TRBJ1-5; possibly TRBD1 for D (6 bases). V was pared by 7 bases and J by 5 bases, with 12 bases between. The CDR3 has 13 residues. Germline V CDR1 and CDR2: MDHEN, SYDVKM. The CDR3 reads CASKGQFDQPQHF. Here the CDR3 DNA reads TGTGCCAGCAAAGGACAGTTCGATCAGCCCCAGCATTTT. Complete variable domain (other parts from reference TRBV28 and TRBJ1-5): DVKVTQSSRYLVKRTGEKVFLECVQDMDHENMFWYRQDPGLGLRLIYFSYDVKMKEKGDIPEGYSVSREKKERFSLILESASTNQTSMYLCASKGQFDQPQHFGDGTRLSIL.

The chain uses TRBV29-1 and TRBJ2-2; D might be TRBD1 (6 bases). CDR1 is SQVTM, CDR2 ANQGSEA, per germline. The CDR3 spans 15 residues. Trimming took 0 bases from V and 7 from J, leaving 15 bases between them. The CDR3 coding sequence is TGCAGCGTTGAAGACAGTATCAGGGGCGGCGGGGAGCTGTTTTTT. Translation gives CSVEDSIRGGGELFF.

CDR3 sequence reads: CASSYEGNYGYTF. The CDR3 coding sequence is TGTGCCAGCAGTTACGAGGGTAACTATGGCTACACCTTC. The chain combines TRBV6-5 with TRBJ1-2; no reliable D call. Trimming removed 2 bases at V and 1 base at J, with 5 bases between. The CDR3 runs to 13 residues. CDR1 is MNHEY, CDR2 SVGAGI, per germline.

V is TRBV7-2 and J is TRBJ1-5, with 8 bases matching TRBD1. Unmatched junction bases numbered 6, after V lost 3 bases and J lost 2 bases. Germline CDR1 is SGHTA and CDR2 is FQGNSA. This CDR3 is built from 16 residues. This CDR3 reads CASSFAGGIGNQPQHF. The DNA for the CDR3 is TGTGCCAGCAGCTTTGCAGGGGGCATTGGCAATCAGCCCCAGCATTTT.

This rearrangement joins TRBV3-1 (or the pseudogene TRBV3-2) to TRBJ2-2; 8 bases line up with TRBD1. The CDR3 extends over 16 amino acids. The germline CDR1 and CDR2 sequences are LGHDT and YNNKEL (reference sequence). V shed 4 bases, J shed 5 bases, and the junction held 9 bases outside the gene matches. CDR3 amino acids: CASSRGTGRGTGELFF. CDR3 bases: TGTGCCAGCAGCCGGGGGACAGGCCGAGGGACCGGGGAGCTGTTTTTT.

V is TRBV3-1 (or the pseudogene TRBV3-2) and J is TRBJ2-3; 10 nucleotides line up with TRBD2. Trimming at V came to 0 bases and at J to 3 bases, leaving 6 bases not matched to a gene. There are 17 residues in the CDR3. The germline gives CDR1 LGHDT, CDR2 YNNKEL (reference sequence). This CDR3 is CASSQDPSGRVTDTQYF. The CDR3 DNA follows: TGTGCCAGCAGCCAAGATCCGAGCGGGAGGGTAACAGATACGCAGTATTTT.

The chain carries TRBV4-1 and TRBJ2-2; weak D call: TRBD2 (5 bases). The CDR3 contains 17 residues. The V gene's germline CDR1 is MGHRA and CDR2 YSYEKL. V lost 10 bases, J lost 2 bases, and 23 bases lay in between. The CDR3 region is CATQRESHDPNTGELFF. The CDR3 DNA sequence: TGCGCCACCCAAAGGGAGTCCCACGACCCCAACACCGGGGAGCTGTTTTTT.

This clone appeared once. The V gene is TRBV9, the J gene TRBJ2-1; TRBD2 matches at 9 bases. The length of the CDR3 is 15 residues. With 0 bases clipped from V and 5 bases from J, the junction kept 3 bases outside the gene matches. CDR1 is SGDLS and CDR2 is YYNGEE in the germline V gene. The chain's CDR3 is CASSVGLAENNEQFF. The CDR3 DNA reads as TGTGCCAGCAGCGTAGGACTAGCGGAGAACAATGAGCAGTTCTTC.

This chain links TRBV29-1 with TRBJ1-4; D call uncertain. Germline V gene sequence: CDR1 SQVTM, CDR2 ANQGSEA. This CDR3 contains 13 residues. The V end lost 7 bases, the J end lost 5 bases, and 14 bases lay between the germline ends. The CDR3 is CSGRKPANEKLFF. CDR3 bases: TGCAGCGGTCGTAAACCCGCGAATGAAAAACTGTTTTTT. Filled out from reference TRBV29-1 and TRBJ1-4, the complete variable domain reads SAVISQKPSRDICQRGTSLTIQCQVDSQVTMMFWYRQQPGQSLTLIATANQGSEATYESGFVIDKFPISRPNLTFSTLTVSNMSPEDSSIYLCSGRKPANEKLFFGSGTQLSVL.

Remarks on this clone: A read error may be the cause here, since a much bigger clone is one base away. This rearrangement joins TRBV6-6 to TRBJ2-3; 8 bases line up with TRBD2. Trimming took 5 bases from V and 0 from J; bases not matched to a gene: 1. This CDR3 contains 14 residues. The germline gives CDR1 MNHNY, CDR2 SVGAGI (reference sequence). The CDR3 nucleotides are TGTGCCAGCAGTCCTAGCGGGAGCACAGATACGCAGTATTTT. Encoded protein: CASSPSGSTDTQYF.

The chain is built from TRBV29-1 and TRBJ2-1, with 8 bases matching TRBD1. The V and J ends lost 3 bases and 3 bases, in that order; junction bases with no gene match: 1. The CDR3 extends over 13 amino acids. The germline CDR1 and CDR2 sequences are SQVTM and ANQGSEA. DNA of the CDR3: TGCAGCGTTGACGGACAGGGCTACAATGAGCAGTTCTTC. Translating it yields CSVDGQGYNEQFF.